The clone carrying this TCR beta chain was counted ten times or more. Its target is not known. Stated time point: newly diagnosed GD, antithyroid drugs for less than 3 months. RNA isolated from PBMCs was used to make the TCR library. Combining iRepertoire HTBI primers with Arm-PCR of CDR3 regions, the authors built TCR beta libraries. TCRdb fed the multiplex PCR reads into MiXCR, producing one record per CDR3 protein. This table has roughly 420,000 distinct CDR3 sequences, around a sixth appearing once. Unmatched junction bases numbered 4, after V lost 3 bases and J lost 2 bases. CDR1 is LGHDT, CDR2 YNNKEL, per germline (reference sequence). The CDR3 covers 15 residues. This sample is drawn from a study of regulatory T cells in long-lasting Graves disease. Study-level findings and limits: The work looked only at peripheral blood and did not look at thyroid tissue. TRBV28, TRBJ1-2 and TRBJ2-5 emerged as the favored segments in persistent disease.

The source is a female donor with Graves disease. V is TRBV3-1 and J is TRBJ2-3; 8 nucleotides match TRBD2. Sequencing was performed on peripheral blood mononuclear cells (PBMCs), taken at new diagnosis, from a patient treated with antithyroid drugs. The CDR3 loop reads CASSHIAGFTDTQYF. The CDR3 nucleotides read TGTGCCAGCAGCCATATAGCGGGGTTCACAGATACGCAGTATTTT.